What follows are 14 T cell receptor beta chains derived from one specimen sequenced in a study of TIL therapy for anti-PD-1-resistant metastatic lung cancer. The immunoSEQ assay was v3. Sequencing used immunoSEQ multiplex PCR; TCRdb keeps in-frame clones, though not all of them. The sample contains approximately 15,000 clones, around 88% of which appear only once. As for time point: pre-treatment sample, taken before nivolumab and TIL therapy. The specimen was blood, collected at baseline. These receptors originate from a person aged 25-79 years with non-small cell lung cancer.

The chain carries TRBV15 and TRBJ1-1; D uncertain. Trimming stripped 3 bases from V and 1 base from J, with 18 bases between. This CDR3 has 17 residues. Germline V gives CDR1 LNHNV, CDR2 YYDKDF (reference sequence). The CDR3 loop reads CATSRGNRPFGNTEAFF. The CDR3 region has the DNA TGTGCCACCAGCAGGGGTAACAGACCCTTTGGGAACACTGAAGCTTTCTTT.

The V call is TRBV4-1, the J call TRBJ2-5; a possible D gene is TRBD2 (5 bases). This CDR3 comprises 17 residues. Germline lookup yields CDR1 MGHRA and CDR2 YSYEKL. With 0 bases removed from V and 5 bases from J, the gap between germline ends came to 19 bases. CDR3 sequence: CASSQDWSGFHSETQYF. CDR3 in DNA: TGCGCCAGCAGCCAAGATTGGTCGGGATTTCATAGTGAGACCCAGTACTTC.

The V gene is TRBV9, the J gene TRBJ2-3; D possibly corresponds to TRBD1 (6 bases). The length of the CDR3 is 16 residues. The V and J ends lost 6 bases and 0 bases respectively, with 17 bases between them. Looked up from germline, CDR1 is SGDLS and CDR2 is YYNGEE. In nucleotides, the CDR3 is TGTGCCAGCACCCTAGGCATGACAGGTAGCACAGATACGCAGTATTTT. It is translated as CASTLGMTGSTDTQYF.

The V and J genes are TRBV30 and TRBJ1-2, with unresolved D. Germline-derived CDR1 and CDR2 are GTSNPN and SVGIG (reference sequence). This CDR3 spans 12 amino acids. Trimming took off 5 bases at V and 3 bases at J, with 10 bases between the two ends. Written as DNA, the CDR3 is TGTGCCTGGGGCAGCGATTACTATGGCTACACCTTC. It translates to CAWGSDYYGYTF.

This clone was counted once. The rearrangement joins TRBV7-2 to TRBJ1-6, with 9 bases fitting TRBD1. The CDR3 covers 13 residues. Trimming removed 4 bases from V and 11 bases from J; junction bases left unmatched: 3. Germline-derived CDR1 and CDR2 are SGHTA and FQGNSA. CDR3 in amino acids: CASSSTGGTPLHF. In nucleotides, the CDR3 is TGTGCCAGCAGCTCGACAGGGGGGACACCCCTCCACTTT.

The rearrangement links TRBV7-2 to TRBJ1-1; D is uncertain. Germline V lookup: CDR1 SGHTA, CDR2 FQGNSA. Trimming stripped 0 bases from V and 0 bases from J, with 14 bases between. The CDR3 spans 17 residues. The CDR3 DNA reads TGTGCCAGCAGCTTAGCATCGGCCCTGGGGATGAACACTGAAGCTTTCTTT. The encoded protein is CASSLASALGMNTEAFF.

In this sample, this clone turned up a few times. The V gene is TRBV4-2, the J gene TRBJ2-2; possible D gene TRBD2, 6 bases. Between the trimmed V and J ends, which lost 5 bases and 2 bases, there was a span of 9 bases. Looked up from germline, CDR1 is LGHNA and CDR2 is YNFKEQ. This CDR3 contains 14 residues. The CDR3 loop is CASSRLVNTGELFF. CDR3 DNA: TGTGCCAGCAGCAGACTAGTAAACACCGGGGAGCTGTTTTTT.

The chain joins TRBV28 to TRBJ1-5; 7 bases line up with TRBD1. V shed 6 bases, J shed 9 bases, and the junction held 8 bases outside the gene matches. Germline CDR1 MDHEN, CDR2 SYDVKM. The CDR3 runs to 13 residues. CDR3 in DNA: TGTGCCAGCAGGCCAGGGGGACTCTCGCCCCAGCATTTT. Encoded protein: CASRPGGLSPQHF.

This clone has just a few counts. The CDR3 here is CASSSFSGGYSYEQYF. DNA of the CDR3: TGCGCCAGCAGCAGTTTTAGCGGGGGCTACTCCTACGAGCAGTACTTC. The chain employs TRBV5-1 and TRBJ2-7; 9 bases are shared with TRBD2. The trim removed 4 bases at V and 0 bases at J, leaving 8 bases unmatched. The CDR3 is made up of 16 amino acids. The germline gives CDR1 SGHRS, CDR2 YFSETQ.

V usage is TRBV28 and J usage is TRBJ1-2, with D hard to call. V was cut by 6 bases and J by 3 bases, with 20 bases left in between. The germline CDR1 and CDR2 sequences are MDHEN and SYDVKM. The CDR3 spans 16 residues. The CDR3 loop reads CASRSSAARLYYGYTF. In nucleotides, the CDR3 is TGTGCCAGCAGGTCGTCGGCGGCCCGGCTGTACTATGGCTACACCTTC.

The rearrangement links TRBV28 to TRBJ1-4, with D tentatively TRBD1 (5 bases). The germline V gene encodes CDR1 MDHEN and CDR2 SYDVKM. The V gene lost 5 bases and the J gene lost 0 bases, with 10 bases spanning the gap. This CDR3 comprises 15 residues. The CDR3 here is CASSLGGATNEKLFF. The DNA for the CDR3 is TGTGCCAGCAGTCTCGGAGGGGCAACTAATGAAAAACTGTTTTTT.

The chain joins TRBV7-2 to TRBJ2-5, with TRBD1 identical over 8 bases. This CDR3 is built from 14 residues. Trimming took 4 bases from V and 4 from J; bases not matched to a gene: 5. Germline V gene data show CDR1 as SGHTA and CDR2 as FQGNSA. The CDR3 sequence is CASSSRTGRETQYF. For the CDR3, the DNA is TGTGCCAGCAGCTCGCGGACAGGGAGAGAGACCCAGTACTTC.

J is TRBJ1-1 and V is TRBV20-1; possibly TRBD1 for D (5 bases). The CDR3 contains 10 residues. Germline CDR1 and CDR2: DFQATT and SNEGSKA (reference sequence). Between the trimmed V and J ends, which lost 5 bases and 7 bases, there was a span of 8 bases. The DNA for the CDR3 is TGCAGTGCTGGAACAGGTGAAGCTTTCTTT. Translating gives CSAGTGEAFF.

The chain combines TRBV7-6 with TRBJ2-5; no reliable D call. The germline V gene has CDR1 SGHVS and CDR2 FNYEAQ. V was pared by 1 base and J by 4 bases, with 10 bases between. The CDR3 has 14 residues. The chain's CDR3 is CASSLGPGGETQYF. The CDR3 bases are TGTGCCAGCAGCTTAGGTCCAGGCGGAGAGACCCAGTACTTC.